A single TCR beta chain is shown here with its context. Profiling relied on immunoSEQ multiplex PCR, and the TCRdb table lists in-frame clones only, not all of them. The sample includes 30,000 to 40,000 clones, about 80% of them seen just once. The sample comes from a study of blood T cell repertoires in COVID-19. For the study at large: Sources were T cells, B-cell-depleted T cells, or PBMCs; the material itself was cDNA or gDNA.

Sequenced: peripheral blood. The sequence derives from an older man with active or convalescent COVID-19.

The CDR3 DNA reads TGTGCCAGCAGTTTATATCCAGCGGGGAAAGATACGCAGTATTTT. It codes for CASSLYPAGKDTQYF. The J gene is TRBJ2-3, the V gene TRBV27, with TRBD2 matching 7 bases. Looked up from germline, CDR1 is MNHEY and CDR2 is SMNVEV (reference sequence). This CDR3 is 15 amino acids long. J was trimmed by 5 bases and V by 1 base; bases with no gene match: 6.